The rows below give T cell receptor beta chains drawn from one sample of a study of vaccination effects on CD4 cells after COVID-19. The data were produced by immunoSEQ multiplex PCR, yet TCRdb's version contains in-frame clones alone and is incomplete. The sample includes approximately 70,000 clones, about 80% of them seen just once. These TCRs' antigens remain unknown. The sequencing used CD4+ T cells from PBMCs cultured with HCoV-OC43 spike peptides, collected after COVID-19 vaccination. The source of these receptors is a human donor who received a COVID-19 vaccine. CDR3s include the opening cysteine and the closing phenylalanine or tryptophan.

>TRBV7-9|TRBJ1-2
CASSVLGGSENYGYTF
>TRBV6-5|TRBJ1-2
CASSYTLQGGGYTF
>TRBV5-1|TRBJ2-2
CASSPHRTGGTGELFF
>TRBV9|TRBJ2-2
CASSPKGIRGGELFF
>TRBV4-3|TRBJ2-3
CASSQAGLAGGPKYF
>TRBV5-4|TRBJ2-5
CASSLDANQETQYF
>TRBV10-3|TRBJ2-1
CAISESPTGFSYNEQFF
>TRBV5-1|TRBJ2-2
CASSLVGTSGLLTGELFF
>TRBV19|TRBJ1-5
CASNERGSNQPQHF
>TRBV5-5|TRBJ2-3
CASSLGLAGRTDTQYF
>TRBV24-1|TRBJ1-2
CATSPRSGEGNYGYTF
>TRBV7-3|TRBJ1-1
CASSPKGLSPLNTEAFF
>TRBV20-1|TRBJ1-2
CSASTTGISSGYTF
>TRBV7-9|TRBJ1-2
CASSPGDYGYTF
>TRBV5-1|TRBJ1-4
CASSSSEKLFF
>TRBV19|TRBJ1-2
CASSPRGDYGYTF
>TRBV6-6|TRBJ1-5
CASSPDRASRPQHF
>TRBV4-2|TRBJ2-3
CASSQDWSGNTDTQYF
>TRBV10-2|TRBJ2-2
CASSEVTANTGELFF
>TRBV5-4|TRBJ1-2
CASSPTAGYGYTF
>TRBV21-1|TRBJ2-5
CASLMPGETQYF
>TRBV7-6|TRBJ2-3
CASSSDVTGTSGGAQYF
>TRBV19|TRBJ2-5
CASSPLGRETQYF
>TRBV18|TRBJ2-1
CASSPLDRGAQFF
>TRBV29-1|TRBJ1-5
CSVVFGGEQPQHF
>TRBV20-1|TRBJ1-6
CSASKDRDSPLHF
>TRBV24-1|TRBJ2-3
CATSVGRYSTDTQYF
>TRBV10-1|TRBJ2-2
CASSWDSRNTGELFF
>TRBV6-1|TRBJ2-1
CASSDRDRGRDEQFF
>TRBV30|TRBJ1-2
CAWSQGKGGYTF
>TRBV7-2|TRBJ2-5
CASGSGSGGETQYF
>TRBV7-9|TRBJ1-5
CASRTGGRQPQHF
>TRBV6-1|TRBJ1-6
CASSELMGLSSYNSPLHF